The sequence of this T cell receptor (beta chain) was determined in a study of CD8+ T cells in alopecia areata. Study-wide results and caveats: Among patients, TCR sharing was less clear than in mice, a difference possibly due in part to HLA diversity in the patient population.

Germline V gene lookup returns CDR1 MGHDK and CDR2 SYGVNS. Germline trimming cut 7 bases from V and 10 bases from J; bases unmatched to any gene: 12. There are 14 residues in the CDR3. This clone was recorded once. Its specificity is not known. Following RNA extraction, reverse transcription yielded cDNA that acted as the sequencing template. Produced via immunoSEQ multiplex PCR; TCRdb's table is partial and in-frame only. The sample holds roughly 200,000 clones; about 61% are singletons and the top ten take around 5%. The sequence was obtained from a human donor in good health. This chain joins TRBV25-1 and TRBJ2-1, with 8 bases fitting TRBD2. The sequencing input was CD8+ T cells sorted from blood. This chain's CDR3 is CASTGLASSKEQFF. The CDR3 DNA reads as TGTGCCAGCACCGGACTAGCTAGTTCTAAAGAGCAGTTCTTC.